Listed below are T cell receptor beta chains from one sample, sequenced in a study of blood T cell repertoires in COVID-19. Produced via immunoSEQ multiplex PCR; TCRdb's table is partial and in-frame only. This repertoire shows tens of thousands of clones, roughly 87% found once; its top ten account for 3.5% to 4.5%. The sequenced material came from peripheral blood. The receptors come from a man in his fifties or sixties with active COVID-19. CDR3s include the opening cysteine and the closing phenylalanine or tryptophan. A D gene is named only where the DNA matches it firmly. For some rows the clone size is stated as once, few or many, or as a class when expanded; others skip it.

.,.,TRBJ2-6,TRBV3-1/TRBV3-2,TGTGCCAGCAGCCCCTACCTCTCTGGGGCCAACGTCCTGACTTTC,CASSPYLSGANVLTF
.,.,TRBJ1-2,TRBV7-2,TGTGCCAGCAGCGGGGGGGAAAATGGCTACACCTTC,CASSGGENGYTF
.,once,TRBJ2-1,TRBV5-1,TGCGCCAGCAGCTTGGTCGGGGGACCCTACAATGAGCAGTTCTTC,CASSLVGGPYNEQFF
TRBD1,.,TRBJ2-2,TRBV6-5,TGTGCCAGCAGCCGGGACAGGGCCAACACCGGGGAGCTGTTTTTT,CASSRDRANTGELFF
TRBD1,.,TRBJ1-5,TRBV2,TGTGCCAGCAGTGAGGACAGGAGCAATCAGCCCCAGCATTTT,CASSEDRSNQPQHF
.,.,TRBJ2-1,TRBV19,TGTGCCAGTAGTATTTCGGACAGCTTAGCCTACAATGAGCAGTTCTTC,CASSISDSLAYNEQFF
.,.,TRBJ2-7,TRBV12-3/TRBV12-4,TGTGCCAGCAGTCGACAGGGAGGGCAGTACTTC,CASSRQGGQYF
.,.,TRBJ1-6,TRBV19,TGTGCCAGTAGAATAGGGGGGAGGGCACCCCTCCACTTT,CASRIGGRAPLHF
TRBD1,.,TRBJ1-6,TRBV2,TGTGCCAGCAGGGACAGGGGCTCCTATAATTCACCCCTCCACTTT,CASRDRGSYNSPLHF
.,.,TRBJ2-3,TRBV6-5,TGTGCCAGCAGTTACTCGATGGCTAGGTTGACAGATACGCAGTATTTT,CASSYSMARLTDTQYF
.,.,TRBJ2-5,TRBV7-7,TGTGCCAGCAGCTTAGGCCCCCGGGGGGCCTCTGAGACCCAGTACTTC,CASSLGPRGASETQYF
TRBD1,.,TRBJ2-5,TRBV6-2/TRBV6-3,TGTGCCAGCAGTTACCCAGCGGGGACAGGGGTACGAGAGACCCAGTACTTC,CASSYPAGTGVRETQYF
.,.,TRBJ2-1,TRBV6-5,TGTGCCAGCGGGAGGAATGAGCAGTTCTTC,CASGRNEQFF
TRBD2,.,TRBJ2-7,TRBV5-1,TGCGCCAGCAGCCCCCGGACTAGCGGAACCTACGAGCAGTACTTC,CASSPRTSGTYEQYF
TRBD1,.,TRBJ2-7,TRBV5-4,TGTGCCAGCAGCTCCTCCGGGACAGGGACCTCCTACGAGCAGTACTTC,CASSSSGTGTSYEQYF
TRBD1,.,TRBJ1-1,TRBV7-9,TGTGCCAGCAGCTCTTTTACAGGGGTGGACACTGAAGCTTTCTTT,CASSSFTGVDTEAFF
TRBD2,.,TRBJ2-3,TRBV5-6,TGTGCCAGCAGCAGGGCCGGGACTAGCGGGGGGCAGGGAGATACGCAGTATTTT,CASSRAGTSGGQGDTQYF
TRBD1,.,TRBJ1-6,TRBV27,TGTGCCAGCAGTCCGGGACAGGGGGCGAATTCACCCCTCCACTTT,CASSPGQGANSPLHF
.,.,TRBJ1-2,TRBV11-3,TGTGCCAGCAAAAGCGTGGGTCCCCCTGGAGACTACTATGGCTACACCTTC,CASKSVGPPGDYYGYTF
TRBD1,.,TRBJ2-1,TRBV12-5,TGTGCTAGTGGTTTCGGGACAGGGGGGTTCAATGAGCAGTTCTTC,CASGFGTGGFNEQFF
.,.,TRBJ2-5,TRBV5-1,TGCGCCAGCAGCGTACGAGGCCAAGAGACCCAGTACTTC,CASSVRGQETQYF
TRBD2,once,TRBJ2-1,TRBV10-3,TGTGCCATCGAAGGCGGGGGGGCGGGCTCCTACAATGAGCAGTTCTTC,CAIEGGGAGSYNEQFF
TRBD2,.,TRBJ2-3,TRBV5-1,TGCGCCAGCAGCGTGGCCCGTGCGGGGGGCGGAGATACGCAGTATTTT,CASSVARAGGGDTQYF
TRBD2,.,TRBJ2-3,TRBV19,TGTGCCAGTAGGACCCGCGGGGGGGCCGGAAATACGCAGTATTTT,CASRTRGGAGNTQYF
TRBD2,.,TRBJ2-5,TRBV2,TGTGCCAGCAGTGAAGGGGGGGGACAAGAGACCCAGTACTTC,CASSEGGGQETQYF
.,few,TRBJ1-2,TRBV7-9,TGTGCCAGCAGCTTTAAACTTGACAGCTATGGCTACACCTTC,CASSFKLDSYGYTF
.,.,TRBJ2-2,TRBV19,TGTGCCAGTAGTATAAGAGCCAGGGGCAACACCGGGGAGCTGTTTTTT,CASSIRARGNTGELFF
.,.,TRBJ1-2,TRBV5-4,TGTGCCAGCAGCTTGGAGGACAGACTCTATGGCTACACCTTC,CASSLEDRLYGYTF
TRBD2,.,TRBJ2-5,TRBV5-1,TGCGCCAGCAGCTTACCCGCGGGGGGCCAAGAGACCCAGTACTTC,CASSLPAGGQETQYF
.,.,TRBJ1-4,TRBV4-2,TGTGCCAGCGGACCGGGACTACCGGTTTTTTTC,CASGPGLPVFF
.,.,TRBJ1-5,TRBV6-5,TGTGCCAGCAGTTCAGGGGTCTACAATCAGCCCCAGCATTTT,CASSSGVYNQPQHF
.,.,TRBJ1-2,TRBV5-1,TGCGCCAGCAGCGAGGACGGGGTTAACTATGGCTACACCTTC,CASSEDGVNYGYTF
.,.,TRBJ2-7,TRBV10-3,TGTGCCATCAGTGATCTGCAGGGTAGCTACGAGCAGTACTTC,CAISDLQGSYEQYF
.,.,TRBJ1-5,TRBV2,TGTGCCAGCACCGTAAGTCGACAAACGACGATTCAGCCCCAGCATTTT,CASTVSRQTTIQPQHF
.,.,TRBJ2-7,TRBV11-2,TGTGCCAGCAGCCCCGGTCAGGCGGGGGAGCAGTACTTC,CASSPGQAGEQYF
TRBD2,.,TRBJ2-2,TRBV6-5,TGTGCCAGCAGTCCCCGGGGGGGTACCGGGGAGCTGTTTTTT,CASSPRGGTGELFF
.,.,TRBJ2-1,TRBV4-1,TGCGCCAGCAGACCCATAGGAGCGAAGGGGAATGAGCAGTTCTTC,CASRPIGAKGNEQFF
.,.,TRBJ2-2,TRBV9,TGTGCCAGCCAAAAGGACTCCCCGCTGACCGGGGAGCTGTTTTTT,CASQKDSPLTGELFF
TRBD2,.,TRBJ2-1,TRBV30,TGTGCCTGGAGTCCTAGCGGGGGCCGTTACAATGAGCAGTTCTTC,CAWSPSGGRYNEQFF
TRBD1,few,TRBJ1-5,TRBV4-3,TGCGCCAGCAGCCAAGATTGGGGGACAGGGGGCTTGCAGCCCCAGCATTTT,CASSQDWGTGGLQPQHF